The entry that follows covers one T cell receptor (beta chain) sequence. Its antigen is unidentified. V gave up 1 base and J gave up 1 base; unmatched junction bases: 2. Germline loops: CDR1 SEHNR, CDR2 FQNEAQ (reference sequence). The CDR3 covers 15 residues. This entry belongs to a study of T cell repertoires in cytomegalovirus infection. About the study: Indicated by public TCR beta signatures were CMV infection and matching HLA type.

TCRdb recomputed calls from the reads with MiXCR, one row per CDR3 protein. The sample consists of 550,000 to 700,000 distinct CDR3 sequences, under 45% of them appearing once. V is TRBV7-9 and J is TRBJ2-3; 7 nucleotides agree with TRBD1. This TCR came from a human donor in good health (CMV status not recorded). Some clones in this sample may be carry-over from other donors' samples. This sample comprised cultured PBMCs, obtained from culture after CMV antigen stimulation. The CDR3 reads CASSLDGTGTDTQYF. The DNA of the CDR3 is TGTGCCAGCAGCTTAGATGGGACAGGCACAGATACGCAGTATTTT. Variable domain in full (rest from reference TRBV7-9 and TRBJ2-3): DTGVSQNPRHKITKRGQNVTFRCDPISEHNRLYWYRQTLGQGPEFLTYFQNEAQLEKSRLLSDRFSAERPKGSFSTLEIQRTEQGDSAMYLCASSLDGTGTDTQYFGPGTRLTVL.